This TCR beta chain was sequenced during a study of T cells expressing NK-cell markers. Study information: The study sequenced eight donors, seven HCMV-seropositive and one seronegative.

In regard to this clonotype: The target antigen is unknown.

This CDR3 is 14 amino acids long. The germline gives CDR1 DFQATT, CDR2 SNEGSKA (reference sequence). TCRdb re-called the 5' RACE reads and shows each CDR3 protein once, DNA omitted. This table lists about 260,000 distinct CDR3 sequences. Study findings and constraints: One observes that, in a few donors, these clonotypes were also the leading ones within the CD3+CD56-NKG2C+ fraction.

Sequenced sample: blood T cells: a sorted CD56 or NKG2C T cell subset, CD4+ or CD8+ T cells, or bulk PBMC T cells (not recorded which). The rearrangement uses TRBV20-1 and TRBJ2-1; absent DNA, TCRdb's TRBD2 call cannot be checked. The clonotype comes from a man younger than 35 in good health. CDR3 in amino acids: CSARGLANYNEQFF.